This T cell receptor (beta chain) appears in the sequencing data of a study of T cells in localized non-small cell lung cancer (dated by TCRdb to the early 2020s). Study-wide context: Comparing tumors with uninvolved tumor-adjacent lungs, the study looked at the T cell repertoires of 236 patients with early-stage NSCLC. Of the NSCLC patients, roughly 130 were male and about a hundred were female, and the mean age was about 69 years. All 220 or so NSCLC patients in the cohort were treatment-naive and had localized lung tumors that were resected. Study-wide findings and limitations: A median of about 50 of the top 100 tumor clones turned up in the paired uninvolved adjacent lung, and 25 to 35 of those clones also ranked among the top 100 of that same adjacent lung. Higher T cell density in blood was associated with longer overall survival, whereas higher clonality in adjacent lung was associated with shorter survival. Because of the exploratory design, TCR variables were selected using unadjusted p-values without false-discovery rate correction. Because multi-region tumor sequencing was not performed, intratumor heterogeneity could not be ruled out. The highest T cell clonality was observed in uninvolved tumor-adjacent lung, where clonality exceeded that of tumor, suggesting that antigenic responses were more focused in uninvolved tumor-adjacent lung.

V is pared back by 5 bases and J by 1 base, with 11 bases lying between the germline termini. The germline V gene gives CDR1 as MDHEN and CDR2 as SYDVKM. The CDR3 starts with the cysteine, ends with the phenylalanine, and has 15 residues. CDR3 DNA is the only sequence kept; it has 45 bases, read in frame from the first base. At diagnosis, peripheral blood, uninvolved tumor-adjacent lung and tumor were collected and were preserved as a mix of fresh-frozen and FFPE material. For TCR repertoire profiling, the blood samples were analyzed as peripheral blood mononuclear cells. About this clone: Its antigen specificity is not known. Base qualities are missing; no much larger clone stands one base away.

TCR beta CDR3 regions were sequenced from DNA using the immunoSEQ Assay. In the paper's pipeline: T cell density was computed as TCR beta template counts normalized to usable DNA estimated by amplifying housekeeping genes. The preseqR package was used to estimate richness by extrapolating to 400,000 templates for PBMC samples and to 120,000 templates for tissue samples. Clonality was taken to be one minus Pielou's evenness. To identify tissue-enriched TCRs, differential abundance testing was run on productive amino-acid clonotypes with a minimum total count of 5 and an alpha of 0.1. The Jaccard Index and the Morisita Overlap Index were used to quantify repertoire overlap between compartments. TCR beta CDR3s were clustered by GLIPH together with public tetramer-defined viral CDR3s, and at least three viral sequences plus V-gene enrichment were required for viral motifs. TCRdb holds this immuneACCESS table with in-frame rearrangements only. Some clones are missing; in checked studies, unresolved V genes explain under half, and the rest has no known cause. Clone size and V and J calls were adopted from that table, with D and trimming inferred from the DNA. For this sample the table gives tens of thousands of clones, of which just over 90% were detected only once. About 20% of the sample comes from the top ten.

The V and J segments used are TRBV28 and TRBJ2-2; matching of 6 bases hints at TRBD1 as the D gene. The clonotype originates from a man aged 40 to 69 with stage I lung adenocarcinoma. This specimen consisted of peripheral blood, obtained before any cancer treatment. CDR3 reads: CASSATGLNTGELFF. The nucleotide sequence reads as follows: TGTGCCAGCAGTGCCACAGGGTTGAACACCGGGGAGCTGTTTTTT. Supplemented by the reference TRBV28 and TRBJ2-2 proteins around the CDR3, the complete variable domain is DVKVTQSSRYLVKRTGEKVFLECVQDMDHENMFWYRQDPGLGLRLIYFSYDVKMKEKGDIPEGYSVSREKKERFSLILESASTNQTSMYLCASSATGLNTGELFFGEGSRLTVL.